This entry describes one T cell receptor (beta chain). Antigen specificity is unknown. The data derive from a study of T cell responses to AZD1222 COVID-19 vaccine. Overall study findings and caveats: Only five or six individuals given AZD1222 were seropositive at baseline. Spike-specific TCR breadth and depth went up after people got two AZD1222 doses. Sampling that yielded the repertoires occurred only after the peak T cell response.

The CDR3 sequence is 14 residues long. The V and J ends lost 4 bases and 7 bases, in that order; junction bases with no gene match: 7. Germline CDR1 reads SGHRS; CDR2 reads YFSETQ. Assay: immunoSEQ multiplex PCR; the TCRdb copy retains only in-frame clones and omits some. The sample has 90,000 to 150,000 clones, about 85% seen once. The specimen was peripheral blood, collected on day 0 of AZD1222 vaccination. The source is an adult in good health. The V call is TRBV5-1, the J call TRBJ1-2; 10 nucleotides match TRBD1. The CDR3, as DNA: TGCGCCAGCAGCCCGCCGACAGGGGGCTTTGGCTACACCTTC. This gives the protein CASSPPTGGFGYTF.